This TCR beta chain was obtained from a study of blood T cell repertoires in COVID-19. About the study: Collection of acute and convalescent COVID-19 samples took place in the United States, Italy and Spain. Sources were T cells, B-cell-depleted T cells, or PBMCs; the material itself was cDNA or gDNA.

Looked up from germline, CDR1 is SGHRS and CDR2 is YFSETQ. The CDR3 totals 15 residues. Trimming pared 7 bases from V and 2 bases from J, leaving 16 bases between. Methods used by the authors: The assay estimated nucleated cells by amplifying reference gene primers. Data came from immunoSEQ multiplex PCR; TCRdb stores just in-frame clones and leaves some out. V and J calls and clone size follow that table, whereas D and trimming were derived from the DNA. This sample carries hundreds of thousands of clones, roughly 83% of them seen once, and the ten largest clones take about 9.6%. The chain combines TRBV5-1 with TRBJ1-3, with D unclear. The receptor was isolated from an elderly man with acute or convalescent COVID-19. The sequencing input was peripheral blood. The CDR3 DNA is TGCGCCAGCCCTCAGCCCGGGTTAACTGGAAACACCATATATTTT. Translation gives CASPQPGLTGNTIYF.